This T cell receptor (beta chain) was obtained from a study of Graves' ophthalmopathy and Graves' hyperthyroidism. Study-wide context: Upon initial diagnosis and before any treatment, peripheral blood was collected.

CDR3 size: 15 residues. The V gene lost 8 bases and the J gene lost 2 bases, with 17 bases spanning the gap. CDR1 and CDR2 (germline): MNHEY, SVGEGT. Comments on this clonotype: As yet, its antigen is unknown.

Study-level findings and limits: Blood shared most expanded thyroid clonotypes above 0.001 frequency.

RNA transcripts were the source from which TCR beta CDR3 regions were amplified. Second-round multiplex PCR came after a first-round RT-PCR that employed HTBI primers. TCRdb re-analysed the multiplex PCR reads in MiXCR, keeping a single row per CDR3 protein. Counted here are approximately 410,000 distinct CDR3 sequences, 15% to 17% occurring once; the ten biggest clones make up around 6.6%. PBMCs were isolated by Ficoll-Paque density gradient centrifugation, using around 10 ml of fresh peripheral blood as the starting material. The J gene is TRBJ2-3, the V gene TRBV6-2 or TRBV6-3; D possibly corresponds to TRBD2 (7 bases). Specimen: peripheral blood. This clonotype originated in a woman aged 18-35 years with stable Graves' hyperthyroidism. The CDR3 is CASVWAGAHTDTQYF. Written as DNA, the CDR3 is TGTGCCAGCGTTTGGGCGGGGGCCCACACAGATACGCAGTATTTT.